The clone carrying this T cell receptor beta chain has only one observation. A read error may produce the germline difference seen at one junction end. Under the authors' procedure: Nucleated cell number was recorded as an estimate derived from reference gene primer amplification. Profiled with immunoSEQ multiplex PCR; TCRdb holds only in-frame clones, not every one. V, J and clone size reflect that table, while D and trimming were determined from the DNA. The sample contains 37,000 or so clones, around 87% of which appear only once. The data were taken from a study of blood T cell repertoires in COVID-19. The overall study: From the United States, Italy and Spain came samples of acute and convalescent COVID-19. Sources were T cells, B-cell-depleted T cells, or PBMCs; the material itself was cDNA or gDNA.

CDR1 SGHTA and CDR2 FQGNSA come from the germline V gene. This CDR3 has 15 residues. Sequencing was performed on peripheral blood. The chain employs TRBV7-2 and TRBJ1-5, with D hard to call. The receptor was derived from a man between 65 and 80 years old with acute or convalescent COVID-19. This CDR3 is CASSLDGKFNQPQHF. The DNA for the CDR3 is TGTGCCAGCAGTTTAGACGGGAAATTCAATCAGCCCCAGCATTTT.